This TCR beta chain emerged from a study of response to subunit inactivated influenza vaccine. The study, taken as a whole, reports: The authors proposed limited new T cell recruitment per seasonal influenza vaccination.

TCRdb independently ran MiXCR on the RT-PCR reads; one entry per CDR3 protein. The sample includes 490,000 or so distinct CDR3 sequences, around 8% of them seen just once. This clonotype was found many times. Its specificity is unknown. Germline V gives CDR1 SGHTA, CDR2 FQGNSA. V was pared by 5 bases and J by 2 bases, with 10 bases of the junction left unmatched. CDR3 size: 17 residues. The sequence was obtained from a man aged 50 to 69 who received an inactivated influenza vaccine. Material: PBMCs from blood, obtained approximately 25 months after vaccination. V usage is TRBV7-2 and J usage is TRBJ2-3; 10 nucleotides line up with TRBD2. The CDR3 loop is CASSRSGGTRYTDTQYF. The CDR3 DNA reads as TGTGCCAGCAGCCGTAGCGGGGGGACACGATACACAGATACGCAGTATTTT.